This record covers a single TCR beta chain. The antigen is not known. From germline, CDR1 is SQVTM and CDR2 ANQGSEA. J was trimmed by 4 bases and V by 4 bases; bases with no gene match: 0. The CDR3 length is 13 residues. This record comes from a study of T cell responses to AZD1222 COVID-19 vaccine. General study results and limits: Spike as a whole was targeted by vaccine-associated CD4 TCRs, dominant at 160-218 and 743-854. None of the repertoires were sampled until the peak T cell response had passed. Compared with day 0, the breadth and depth of the Spike-specific TCR repertoire rose significantly after two doses of AZD1222. Baseline seropositivity occurred in only six or seven AZD1222 recipients.

TCRdb keeps only in-frame clones here, not all; method: immunoSEQ multiplex PCR. The sample includes 150,000 to 200,000 clones, more than 90% of them seen just once. Material: peripheral blood, obtained on day 0 of AZD1222 vaccination. The TCR originated in an adult in good health. V is TRBV29-1 and J is TRBJ1-4, with 10 bases lining up with TRBD1. The DNA of the CDR3 is TGCAGCGTTGGGGACAGGGGTAATGAAAAACTGTTTTTT. The encoded protein is CSVGDRGNEKLFF.